A selection of T cell receptor beta chains follows, all from one sample in a study of control samples from healthy donors and cancer patients. Measured with immunoSEQ multiplex PCR; TCRdb has only the in-frame clones, and not every one. The table includes roughly 160,000 clones, around 96% detected once. The material sequenced was blood. These receptors all stem from a woman in her 30s in good health. Each CDR3 is given with its conserved first and last residue. Fields, in order: J gene, D gene, V gene, CDR3 length, CDR3 protein. A D gene is named only where the DNA matches it firmly.

j_call: TRBJ2-1; d_call: .; v_call: TRBV30; cdr3_length: 15; cdr3_aa: CAWSVGGSSYNEQFF
j_call: TRBJ2-4; d_call: .; v_call: TRBV4-1; cdr3_length: 20; cdr3_aa: CASSQERGSRALNAKNIQYF
j_call: TRBJ1-6; d_call: .; v_call: TRBV4-1; cdr3_length: 13; cdr3_aa: CASSPGGDSPLHF
j_call: TRBJ1-4; d_call: TRBD1; v_call: TRBV2; cdr3_length: 18; cdr3_aa: CASNPGQGTGPSYEKLFF
j_call: TRBJ1-1; d_call: .; v_call: TRBV28; cdr3_length: 15; cdr3_aa: CASSLFGSGRTEAFF
j_call: TRBJ2-7; d_call: TRBD1; v_call: TRBV2; cdr3_length: 14; cdr3_aa: CASSPRDSSYEQYF
j_call: TRBJ2-2; d_call: .; v_call: TRBV18; cdr3_length: 13; cdr3_aa: CASEVRNTGELFF
j_call: TRBJ2-3; d_call: .; v_call: TRBV10-1; cdr3_length: 16; cdr3_aa: CASSESNLDITDTQYF
j_call: TRBJ2-2; d_call: .; v_call: TRBV15; cdr3_length: 14; cdr3_aa: CATSRVFGARELFF
j_call: TRBJ2-4; d_call: TRBD1; v_call: TRBV25-1; cdr3_length: 15; cdr3_aa: CASSVAGTGENIQYF
j_call: TRBJ1-5; d_call: TRBD1; v_call: TRBV11-2; cdr3_length: 13; cdr3_aa: CASSAQGIQPQHF
j_call: TRBJ2-3; d_call: TRBD1; v_call: TRBV11-2; cdr3_length: 16; cdr3_aa: CASSLNRGGSTDTQYF
j_call: TRBJ1-2; d_call: TRBD1; v_call: TRBV18; cdr3_length: 16; cdr3_aa: CASSPPGQGVAGGYTF
j_call: TRBJ2-1; d_call: .; v_call: TRBV24-1; cdr3_length: 13; cdr3_aa: CATSDLTHNEQFF
j_call: TRBJ2-5; d_call: .; v_call: TRBV7-8; cdr3_length: 16; cdr3_aa: CATQPGWRVDQETQYF
j_call: TRBJ1-3; d_call: .; v_call: TRBV24-1; cdr3_length: 15; cdr3_aa: CATSVTGPSGNTIYF
j_call: TRBJ2-1; d_call: TRBD2; v_call: TRBV5-1; cdr3_length: 17; cdr3_aa: CASSLSGTSGAYNEQFF
j_call: TRBJ2-2; d_call: .; v_call: TRBV7-9; cdr3_length: 15; cdr3_aa: CASSLLASNTGELFF
j_call: TRBJ2-1; d_call: .; v_call: TRBV6-5; cdr3_length: 11; cdr3_aa: CASNRAGEQFF
j_call: TRBJ1-4; d_call: .; v_call: TRBV5-4; cdr3_length: 14; cdr3_aa: CASSRYQDNEKLFF
j_call: TRBJ2-1; d_call: .; v_call: TRBV20-1; cdr3_length: 16; cdr3_aa: CSASSPDSFSYNEQFF
j_call: TRBJ1-1; d_call: .; v_call: TRBV3-1/TRBV3-2; cdr3_length: 14; cdr3_aa: CASRGVGGNTEAFF
j_call: TRBJ2-2; d_call: .; v_call: TRBV24-1; cdr3_length: 13; cdr3_aa: CATGGGSTGELFF
j_call: TRBJ2-7; d_call: TRBD1; v_call: TRBV28; cdr3_length: 13; cdr3_aa: CASTRGHPYEQYF
j_call: TRBJ2-2; d_call: .; v_call: TRBV28; cdr3_length: 13; cdr3_aa: CATSGPNTGELFF
j_call: TRBJ2-1; d_call: TRBD2; v_call: TRBV5-1; cdr3_length: 17; cdr3_aa: CASSLNPSGVSYNEQFF
j_call: TRBJ2-1; d_call: .; v_call: TRBV25-1; cdr3_length: 14; cdr3_aa: CASIETGTFMGQFF
j_call: TRBJ1-2; d_call: TRBD1; v_call: TRBV19; cdr3_length: 17; cdr3_aa: CASSIIVRDSAYYGYTF
j_call: TRBJ1-4; d_call: .; v_call: TRBV4-1; cdr3_length: 15; cdr3_aa: CASSQVSMANEKLFF
j_call: TRBJ1-2; d_call: .; v_call: TRBV3-1/TRBV3-2; cdr3_length: 13; cdr3_aa: CASSQVASYGYTF
j_call: TRBJ1-2; d_call: .; v_call: TRBV30; cdr3_length: 13; cdr3_aa: CAWYPGKDYGYTF